A single sample gave rise to the 18 T cell receptor beta chains below, sequenced in a study of blood T cell repertoires in COVID-19. Measured with immunoSEQ multiplex PCR; TCRdb has only the in-frame clones, and not every one. The sample lists roughly 400,000 clones; 70% to 90% were seen once. Sequencing was done on a sample of PBMCs or T cells enriched from blood (not recorded which). These receptors all stem from a woman between 40 and 55 years old with acute COVID-19.

The chain joins TRBV11-2 to TRBJ2-3, with D hard to call. Germline V CDR1 and CDR2: SGHAT, FQNNGV. The CDR3 length is 15 residues. Trimming took 3 bases from V and 2 from J, leaving 12 bases between them. CDR3: CASSFGRQNTDTQYF. CDR3 nucleotides: TGTGCCAGCAGCTTTGGTAGACAAAACACAGATACGCAGTATTTT.

This clone was seen a handful of times. The genes are TRBV2 and TRBJ2-2; no definite D call. The germline gives CDR1 SNHLY, CDR2 FYNNEI. The CDR3 consists of 13 residues. The V end lost 8 bases, the J end lost 5 bases, and 12 bases lay between the germline ends. This CDR3 reads CASLLLRTGELFF. Here the CDR3 DNA reads TGTGCCAGCCTCCTTTTGAGGACCGGGGAGCTGTTTTTT.

The chain recombines TRBV6-5 with TRBJ1-6; D unresolved. The germline V gene encodes CDR1 MNHEY and CDR2 SVGAGI. V was pared by 0 bases and J by 0 bases, with 6 bases between. The CDR3 sequence is 16 residues long. CDR3 DNA sequence: TGTGCCAGCAGTTACTCCGCGAGCTCCTATAATTCACCCCTCCACTTT. Residues: CASSYSASSYNSPLHF.

The chain combines TRBV4-1 with TRBJ2-3; 7 bases line up with TRBD1. Trimming at V came to 5 bases and at J to 2 bases, leaving 10 bases not matched to a gene. The CDR3 length is 16 residues. In germline, CDR1 is MGHRA, CDR2 YSYEKL. The CDR3 here is CASSGRDRSLTDTQYF. CDR3 DNA: TGCGCCAGCAGCGGCCGGGACAGATCCCTCACAGATACGCAGTATTTT.

V and J are TRBV3-1 (or the pseudogene TRBV3-2) and TRBJ1-2, with D maybe TRBD1 (5 bases). The CDR3 length is 12 residues. Germline-derived CDR1 and CDR2 are LGHDT and YNNKEL (reference sequence). V was cut by 7 bases and J by 4 bases, with 10 bases left in between. CDR3 in amino acids: CASTQGGYGYTF. The CDR3 DNA sequence: TGTGCCAGCACCCAGGGAGGCTATGGCTACACCTTC.

This clone was detected only once. This chain uses TRBV13 with TRBJ2-1; 10 nucleotides agree with TRBD1. There are 15 residues in the CDR3. Germline V lookup: CDR1 PRHDT, CDR2 FYEKMQ (reference sequence). The V and J ends lost 4 bases and 7 bases, in that order; junction bases with no gene match: 7. The CDR3 loop reads CASSSRDRGVNEQFF. The DNA for the CDR3 is TGTGCCAGCAGCTCCCGGGACAGGGGAGTGAATGAGCAGTTCTTC.

The chain recombines TRBV13 with TRBJ2-5; 9 positions match TRBD2. This CDR3 is 15 amino acids long. V was clipped by 8 bases and J by 2 bases; unmatched bases: 9. Germline CDR1 PRHDT, CDR2 FYEKMQ (reference sequence). The CDR3 loop reads CASSRLAADQETQYF. CDR3 sequence (DNA): TGTGCCAGCTCCCGACTAGCGGCAGATCAAGAGACCCAGTACTTC.

This sequence joins TRBV5-1 and TRBJ1-4; 12 bases line up with TRBD1. The V and J ends lost 9 bases and 3 bases, in that order; junction bases with no gene match: 3. CDR1 is SGHRS, CDR2 YFSETQ, per germline. This CDR3 spans 14 amino acids. The CDR3 DNA reads TGCGCCACCGGGACAGGGGGCGCTAATGAAAAACTGTTTTTT. Its protein product is CATGTGGANEKLFF.

This clone appeared once. The chain has TRBV19 and TRBJ2-7; TRBD1 aligns across 9 bases. The CDR3 length is 15 residues. Germline CDR1 reads LNHDA; CDR2 reads SQIVND (reference sequence). Unmatched junction bases numbered 17, after V lost 8 bases and J lost 9 bases. The CDR3 DNA reads TGTGCCAGTGACTCCGGGACAGGGTACTCCCACGGGCAGTACTTC. Residues: CASDSGTGYSHGQYF.

As regards this clone: The sample holds other DNA sequences that translate to the same CDR3. The chain joins TRBV11-2 to TRBJ1-1, with D perhaps matching TRBD1 (5 bases). CDR3 length: 13 amino acids. With 1 base removed from V and 4 bases from J, the gap between germline ends came to 7 bases. CDR1 is SGHAT, CDR2 FQNNGV, per germline. CDR3 nucleotides: TGTGCCAGCAGCTTAGTAGACAGCACTGAAGCTTTCTTT. It codes for CASSLVDSTEAFF.

This clone was picked up one time. The chain is built from TRBV27 and TRBJ1-1, with 8 bases matching TRBD1. CDR3 length: 15 amino acids. Looked up from germline, CDR1 is MNHEY and CDR2 is SMNVEV (reference sequence). V lost 3 bases and J lost 7; bases outside the gene matches: 10. The CDR3 DNA follows: TGTGCCAGCAGTTTCATCAAGACAGGGGTGAATGAAGCTTTCTTT. This sequence encodes CASSFIKTGVNEAFF.

The rearrangement links TRBV7-6 to TRBJ2-5; tentatively, D is TRBD2 (5 bases). V was clipped by 5 bases and J by 5 bases, with 12 bases between them. Germline V gene lookup returns CDR1 SGHVS and CDR2 FNYEAQ. This CDR3 is 13 amino acids long. The CDR3 reads CASSTLVSETQYF. For the CDR3, the DNA is TGTGCCAGCAGCACACTAGTATCCGAGACCCAGTACTTC.

This chain connects TRBV6-5 to TRBJ1-2; 10 nucleotides line up with TRBD1. This CDR3 has 14 amino acids. Per the germline V gene, CDR1 is MNHEY and CDR2 is SVGAGI. V was pared by 6 bases and J by 7 bases, with 8 bases of the junction left unmatched. CDR3 bases: TGTGCCAGCAGCCTCGACAGGGGGCTGGTTGGCTACACCTTC. This sequence encodes CASSLDRGLVGYTF.

The chain recombines TRBV29-1 with TRBJ1-1; no clear D gene. V lost 2 bases and J lost 2, with 12 bases in between. The CDR3 sequence is 14 residues long. The V gene's germline CDR1 is SQVTM and CDR2 ANQGSEA. The CDR3 sequence: CSVERSAGNTEAFF. CDR3 DNA sequence: TGCAGCGTTGAAAGGTCGGCGGGAAACACTGAAGCTTTCTTT.

The chain links TRBV4-1 to TRBJ1-1; D unclear. V was pared by 0 bases and J by 1 base, with 12 bases between. CDR1 MGHRA and CDR2 YSYEKL come from the germline V gene. The CDR3 has 16 residues. CDR3 DNA sequence: TGCGCCAGCAGCCAAGAATGGGCCAGAACGAACACTGAAGCTTTCTTT. Residues: CASSQEWARTNTEAFF.

The chain links TRBV4-1 to TRBJ2-7; TRBD1 aligns across 8 bases. CDR1 MGHRA and CDR2 YSYEKL come from the germline V gene. V was clipped by 4 bases and J by 7 bases; unmatched bases: 6. The CDR3 runs to 13 residues. Here the CDR3 reads CASSPGGSGEQYF. DNA of the CDR3: TGCGCCAGCAGCCCAGGGGGCTCGGGGGAGCAGTACTTC.

This chain links TRBV9 with TRBJ2-1; 7 bases are a match to TRBD2. This CDR3 region has 15 residues. The V gene end was trimmed by 1 base and the J gene end by 2 bases; junction bases not matched to a gene: 3. Germline CDR1 is SGDLS and CDR2 is YYNGEE. CDR3 sequence reads: CASSVSGDTYNEQFF. The CDR3 region has the DNA TGTGCCAGCAGCGTAAGCGGGGATACCTACAATGAGCAGTTCTTC. The full variable domain, rest sourced from reference TRBV9 and TRBJ2-1, is DSGVTQTPKHLITATGQRVTLRCSPRSGDLSVYWYQQSLDQGLQFLIQYYNGEERAKGNILERFSAQQFPDLHSELNLSSLELGDSALYFCASSVSGDTYNEQFFGPGTRLTVL.

The sample holds a few counts of this clone. This chain connects TRBV19 to TRBJ1-5; the D is unclear. The CDR3 length is 14 residues. Trimming removed 6 bases from V and 3 bases from J, with 12 bases in between. Germline V gene sequence: CDR1 LNHDA, CDR2 SQIVND (reference sequence). The CDR3 protein is CASSLNRNNQPQHF. CDR3 in DNA: TGTGCCAGTAGCCTGAACAGAAACAATCAGCCCCAGCATTTT.